This is a list of T cell receptor beta chains from one sample in a study of response to subunit inactivated influenza vaccine. In TCRdb, the RT-PCR reads were re-called with MiXCR into one record per CDR3 protein. The repertoire has more than 450,000 distinct CDR3 sequences, around 10% of them found once; the top ten carry roughly 11%. In addition, the sample was reused for a study of T cells expressing NK-cell markers.

This specimen consisted of PBMCs from blood, obtained on the day of vaccination. These receptors were taken from a man in his fifties or sixties who received an inactivated influenza vaccine. The CDR3 runs from the conserved cysteine through the conserved F or W. D genes are given only for firm matches. Rows may omit the clone size; those that give it use once, few, many or a size class.

J gene,V gene,D gene,clone size,CDR3 DNA,CDR3 protein
TRBJ1-3,TRBV10-3,NA,few,TGTGCCATCAGTCACCGGGACACGCAAGGAAACACCATATATTTT,CAISHRDTQGNTIYF
TRBJ2-1,TRBV28,NA,few,TGTGCCAGCAGTCGTAAGGGGCTTACCTACAATGAGCAGTTCTTC,CASSRKGLTYNEQFF
TRBJ2-3,TRBV5-1,NA,many,TGCGCCACCTCGGTTTGGAGCACAGATACGCAGTATTTT,CATSVWSTDTQYF
TRBJ1-5,TRBV12-3/TRBV12-4,NA,few,TGTGCCAGCAGTTTATCGCAGGTTAATCAGCCCCAGCATTTT,CASSLSQVNQPQHF
TRBJ1-1,TRBV20-1,NA,few,TGCAGTGCTAGAGATAACGGACCCATTTGGCCTGAAGCTTTCTTT,CSARDNGPIWPEAFF
TRBJ2-5,TRBV20-1,NA,NA,TGCAGTGCTAGTGCGACGCGGGAGACCCAGTACTTC,CSASATRETQYF
TRBJ1-2,TRBV12-3/TRBV12-4,TRBD1,few,TGTGCCAGCAGTTTCTCAGGGGGCGCCTATGGCTACACCTTC,CASSFSGGAYGYTF
TRBJ2-2,TRBV20-1,NA,NA,TGCAGTGCAATTAATAGGGGGGCGAACACCGGGGAGCTGTTTTTT,CSAINRGANTGELFF
TRBJ2-7,TRBV6-1,NA,NA,TGTGCCAGCACCCCTGTAGGGGCGGACGAGCAGTACTTC,CASTPVGADEQYF
TRBJ2-2,TRBV6-1,NA,NA,TGTGCCAGCAGCCGCGGGACGGACACCGGGGAGCTGTTTTTT,CASSRGTDTGELFF
TRBJ2-4,TRBV6-1,NA,few,TGTGCCAGCAGCGGAATGAGGGACATTCAGTACTTC,CASSGMRDIQYF
TRBJ2-1,TRBV20-1,TRBD2,NA,TGCAGTGCTATCCCTAGCGGGACCTACAATGAGCAGTTCTTC,CSAIPSGTYNEQFF
TRBJ2-4,TRBV5-1,TRBD1,few,TGCGCCAGCAGCTTGGACAGGGGGCTTTATGGCATTCAGTACTTC,CASSLDRGLYGIQYF
TRBJ2-5,TRBV12-3/TRBV12-4,TRBD2,NA,TGTGCCAGCAGTCATAGCGGGGGCCAGGAGACCCAGTACTTC,CASSHSGGQETQYF
TRBJ2-2,TRBV28,TRBD1,few,TGTGCCAGCGACACCCTCGAGGGGGCACGGACCGGGGAGCTGTTTTTT,CASDTLEGARTGELFF
TRBJ2-5,TRBV4-2,TRBD2,NA,TGTGCCAGCAGCCAAGACTACGGGAGGGCCCAAGAGACCCAGTACTTC,CASSQDYGRAQETQYF
TRBJ2-1,TRBV5-1,NA,few,TGCGCCAGCAGCTTGCGGACGTATAGGGACAATGAGCAGTTCTTC,CASSLRTYRDNEQFF
TRBJ1-1,TRBV10-2,TRBD1,few,TGCGCCAGCACCCGAGGGGAGGGGGCCACTGAAGCTTTCTTT,CASTRGEGATEAFF
TRBJ2-7,TRBV12-3/TRBV12-4,NA,few,TGTGCCAGCAGTTTTCGACCACGGTACGAGCAGTACTTC,CASSFRPRYEQYF
TRBJ2-7,TRBV6-2/TRBV6-3,TRBD2,many,TGTGCCAGCAGGGAACTAGCGGGAGAATCCTACGAGCAGTACTTC,CASRELAGESYEQYF
TRBJ2-3,TRBV12-3/TRBV12-4,NA,few,TGTGCCAGCAGTTTAAGGCTAAGAAGCACAGATACGCAGTATTTT,CASSLRLRSTDTQYF
TRBJ1-2,TRBV5-1,NA,few,TGCGCCAGCAGCTTTGGACCGGGTGAGGGCTATGGCTACACCTTC,CASSFGPGEGYGYTF
TRBJ2-7,TRBV6-6,NA,few,TGTGCCAGCAGAAAACCCCCCTACGAGCAGTACTTC,CASRKPPYEQYF
TRBJ1-5,TRBV30,TRBD1,few,TGTGCCTGGACGGGACAGGGGGGCCATCAGCCCCAGCATTTT,CAWTGQGGHQPQHF
TRBJ2-5,TRBV2,NA,NA,TGTGCCAGCAGTCCCAACAGAGGGGGGGCCCTGGAGACCCAGTACTTC,CASSPNRGGALETQYF
TRBJ2-2,TRBV29-1,TRBD1,many,TGCAGCGTTGGGGGACAGGGTGGCACCGGGGAGCTGTTTTTT,CSVGGQGGTGELFF
TRBJ2-3,TRBV10-3,NA,NA,TGTGCCATCACCCGGGACAGCACAGATACGCAGTATTTT,CAITRDSTDTQYF
TRBJ2-2,TRBV12-3/TRBV12-4,TRBD1,many,TGTGCCAGCAGTTTCAACAGGGGATACACCGGGGAGCTGTTTTTT,CASSFNRGYTGELFF
TRBJ2-1,TRBV28,NA,NA,TGTGCCAGCACCCAGGGGGGGGCCGATGAGCAGTTCTTC,CASTQGGADEQFF
TRBJ2-4,TRBV7-9,NA,NA,TGTGCCAGCAGCGGGACACTTGACGGCAAAAACATTCAGTACTTC,CASSGTLDGKNIQYF
TRBJ2-1,TRBV29-1,TRBD2,many,TGCAGCGTTGAGGGTAGCGGGAGGGGTTCCTACAATGAGCAGTTCTTC,CSVEGSGRGSYNEQFF
TRBJ2-7,TRBV20-1,NA,once,TGCAGTGCCCACCCCGGGGAAAAGGCTGGCTACGAGCAGTACTTC,CSAHPGEKAGYEQYF
TRBJ2-7,TRBV20-1,NA,few,TGCAGTGCTAGAAAACAGGGTTACGAGCAGTACTTC,CSARKQGYEQYF
TRBJ2-1,TRBV28,TRBD1,NA,TGTGCCAGCAGACTTACAGGGGCCGCCTACAATGAGCAGTTCTTC,CASRLTGAAYNEQFF
TRBJ1-5,TRBV12-3/TRBV12-4,NA,NA,TGTGCCAGCACCGTTCGGGGCATCAATCAGCCCCAGCATTTT,CASTVRGINQPQHF
TRBJ2-7,TRBV4-3,TRBD2,NA,TGCGCCAGCAGCCAAGATCGAGCGGGAGGGATCGACGAGCAGTACTTC,CASSQDRAGGIDEQYF
TRBJ2-6,TRBV28,NA,few,TGTGCCAGCAGTACAATGGGGTGGATCGGGGTGTCGGGCTCTGGGGCCAACGTCCTGACTTTC,CASSTMGWIGVSGSGANVLTF
TRBJ2-1,TRBV6-1,TRBD2,few,TGTGCCAGCCATGGACTAGCAGGTTACAATGAGCAGTTCTTC,CASHGLAGYNEQFF
TRBJ2-1,TRBV7-3,NA,few,TGTGCCAGCAGCGCCCCCCGAACGGCTAGGGGGGGGAATGAGCAGTTCTTC,CASSAPRTARGGNEQFF
TRBJ2-1,TRBV9,NA,many,TGTGCCAGCAGCGTGGAAGCGGTACTAATAGGGGAGCAGTTCTTC,CASSVEAVLIGEQFF
TRBJ2-1,TRBV5-1,NA,many,TGCGCCAGCAGCTTGGAGTCACGGCTTTACAATGAGCAGTTCTTC,CASSLESRLYNEQFF
TRBJ2-1,TRBV29-1,TRBD1,NA,TGCAGCGGCTCACCCCCGGGACAGAGGGAAATTTACGGTGAGCAGTTCTTC,CSGSPPGQREIYGEQFF
TRBJ2-7,TRBV5-1,NA,NA,TGCGCCAGCAGCGCCCAGCCGGGGTCCGTAGGCTACGAGCAGTACTTC,CASSAQPGSVGYEQYF
TRBJ2-7,TRBV12-2,NA,NA,TGTGCAAGTCTCAGCCCGGGACGGGGCTACGAGCAGTACTTC,CASLSPGRGYEQYF
TRBJ2-5,TRBV2,TRBD2,few,TGTGCCAGCAGTGACCCCTCTAGCGGGGGGCCCGAGACCCAGTACTTC,CASSDPSSGGPETQYF
TRBJ1-1,TRBV5-1,TRBD1,NA,TGCGCCAGCAGCTTAAAGGGACAGGTGAACACTGAAGCTTTCTTT,CASSLKGQVNTEAFF
TRBJ2-2,TRBV7-9,NA,many,TGTGCCAGCAGCTCGCACACCACCGGGGAGCTGTTTTTT,CASSSHTTGELFF
TRBJ2-1,TRBV20-1,TRBD2,few,TGCAGTGCTAGAGACCTTGGACTAGCCGCCTACAATGAGCAGTTCTTC,CSARDLGLAAYNEQFF
TRBJ2-2,TRBV20-1,NA,few,TGCAGTGCTAGAGATCGGGCCGGGGAGCTGTTTTTT,CSARDRAGELFF